The 23 T cell receptor beta chains in this list originate from one sample, sequenced in a study of T-cell reconstitution after alpha-beta-depleted transplantation in children. Unique molecular identifiers were incorporated when the TCRbeta library was constructed. Via MiXCR, TCRdb re-called the PCR reads, giving one row per CDR3 protein. The data contain some 830,000 distinct CDR3 sequences, roughly 16% of them singletons. The sample was PBMCs, mostly from graft donor cells, taken 360 days after TCRalphabeta/CD19-depleted stem cell transplant. All receptors derive from a male patient under 18 who had a stem cell transplant for acute lymphoblastic leukemia, so the T cells may come from the graft donor.

The chain recombines TRBV5-1 with TRBJ2-7; 8 nucleotides line up with TRBD1. Germline CDR1 is SGHRS and CDR2 is YFSETQ. V was pared by 7 bases and J by 6 bases, with 9 bases of the junction left unmatched. CDR3 length: 13 residues. CDR3: CASFAGQASEQYF. In nucleotides, the CDR3 is TGCGCCAGCTTTGCGGGACAGGCCTCCGAGCAGTACTTC.

The V gene is TRBV11-1, the J gene TRBJ2-3, with TRBD2 as a possible D gene (6 bases). V lost 1 base, J lost 7 bases, and 24 bases lay in between. Per germline, CDR1 SGHAT and CDR2 FQDESV (reference sequence). The CDR3 consists of 18 residues. The CDR3 loop is CASSLGWRLEGRKYTQYF. The CDR3 DNA is TGTGCCAGCAGCTTAGGATGGCGACTAGAGGGTAGGAAATATACGCAGTATTTT.

This clonotype was seen a few times. The V gene is TRBV25-1, the J gene TRBJ1-2, with D possibly matching TRBD1 (5 bases). CDR1 is MGHDK and CDR2 is SYGVNS in the germline V gene. Trimming left V 6 bases short and J 1 base short, with 12 bases between. The CDR3 is 14 residues long. Here the CDR3 reads CASSLMQGNYGYTF. As DNA, the CDR3 is TGTGCCAGCAGCCTGATGCAGGGTAACTATGGCTACACCTTC.

The rearrangement uses TRBV12-3 or TRBV12-4 and TRBJ2-3, with 9 bases lining up with TRBD2. V gave up 5 bases and J gave up 2 bases; unmatched junction bases: 2. This CDR3 spans 14 amino acids. CDR3 sequence (DNA): TGTGCCAGCAGTCGACTAGCGGCCACAGATACGCAGTATTTT. Protein: CASSRLAATDTQYF.

This clonotype was seen many times. The rearrangement links TRBV7-9 to TRBJ2-2, with D possibly called TRBD1 or TRBD2 (5 bases each). The germline V gene has CDR1 SEHNR and CDR2 FQNEAQ (reference sequence). This CDR3 is 15 amino acids long. V lost 5 bases to trimming and J lost 5 bases, with 15 bases between them. The CDR3 bases are TGTGCCAGCAGCCCTCTGGGGGTTCGGACCGGGGAGCTGTTTTTT. It specifies CASSPLGVRTGELFF.

The sample holds one count of this clonotype. This chain links TRBV20-1 with TRBJ2-1; TRBD1 agrees at 7 bases. There are 14 residues in the CDR3. The germline V gene encodes CDR1 DFQATT and CDR2 SNEGSKA (reference sequence). With V trimmed by 1 base and J by 4 bases, 4 bases remained unmatched. The CDR3 bases are TGCAGTGCTAGAGGGGACAGCAGTTACAATGAGCAGTTCTTC. It yields the protein CSARGDSSYNEQFF.

This clonotype was observed many times. Mismatch with germline at one junction end may stem from a read error. The gene calls are TRBV16 and TRBJ2-7; possible D gene TRBD2, 6 bases. The germline gives CDR1 KGHSY, CDR2 FQNENV. This CDR3 region has 12 residues. CDR3: CASSQSGPGAFF. CDR3 DNA sequence: TGTGCCAGCAGCCAATCGGGACCGGGAGCCTTTTTC.

This clonotype was picked up a small number of times. The rearrangement uses TRBV18 and TRBJ2-6; D is unresolved. Trimming left V 3 bases short and J 0 bases short, with 6 bases between. Germline V gene data show CDR1 as KGHSH and CDR2 as LQKENI. The CDR3 has 15 residues. The CDR3 spells CASSPDLSGANVLTF. In DNA, the CDR3 is TGTGCCAGCTCACCCGACCTCTCTGGGGCCAACGTCCTGACTTTC.

This clonotype has more than one count but fewer than ten. J is TRBJ2-1 and V is TRBV5-1, with 10 positions matching TRBD2. Germline-derived CDR1 and CDR2 are SGHRS and YFSETQ. The V segment lost 3 bases and the J segment 4 bases; nucleotides outside the gene matches: 4. CDR3 size: 15 residues. The CDR3 protein is CASSSSGGNYNEQFF. The CDR3 region has the DNA TGCGCCAGCAGCTCTAGCGGGGGAAATTACAATGAGCAGTTCTTC.

This clonotype occurred a few times. V gene TRBV29-1 combines with J gene TRBJ2-1; no clear D. The CDR3 is 13 residues long. Germline CDR1 and CDR2: SQVTM and ANQGSEA. The germline V and J ends were trimmed by 7 bases and 0 bases, with 10 bases remaining between them. The CDR3 sequence: CSGRPSSYNEQFF. The CDR3, as DNA: TGCAGCGGCCGGCCCAGCTCCTACAATGAGCAGTTCTTC.

This clonotype has just a few counts. V gene TRBV10-3 combines with J gene TRBJ2-3; D not certain. This CDR3 region has 14 residues. Germline-derived CDR1 and CDR2 are ENHRY and SYGVKD. V was trimmed by 2 bases and J by 4 bases, leaving 10 bases between them. CDR3: CAISEPPAPDTQYF. The CDR3 nucleotides read TGTGCCATCAGTGAGCCCCCAGCCCCAGATACGCAGTATTTT.

The rearrangement joins TRBV20-1 to TRBJ2-7; 11 bases map to TRBD2. V was clipped by 3 bases and J by 0 bases; unmatched bases: 4. This CDR3 has 15 amino acids. Germline CDR1 is DFQATT and CDR2 is SNEGSKA (reference sequence). The CDR3 nucleotides are TGCAGTGCTAGTACTAGCGGGAGAGCCTCCTACGAGCAGTACTTC. Its translation: CSASTSGRASYEQYF.

This clonotype was recorded many times. The CDR3 is CASSLLILGEQYF. CDR3 DNA: TGTGCCAGCAGTTTACTCATTTTGGGCGAGCAGTACTTC. The chain links TRBV27 to TRBJ2-7; D remains unclear. This CDR3 region has 13 residues. In germline, CDR1 is MNHEY, CDR2 SMNVEV (reference sequence). V was cut by 2 bases and J by 6 bases, with 11 bases left in between.

The V call is TRBV29-1, the J call TRBJ1-2, with 7 bases aligning to TRBD1. Germline CDR1 SQVTM, CDR2 ANQGSEA. The CDR3 totals 16 residues. Trimming at V came to 4 bases and at J to 3 bases, leaving 14 bases not matched to a gene. The CDR3: CSVGGDPTGPDYGYTF. For the CDR3, the DNA is TGCAGCGTTGGGGGAGATCCGACAGGGCCTGACTATGGCTACACCTTC. The whole variable domain, remainder taken from reference TRBV29-1 and TRBJ1-2, is SAVISQKPSRDICQRGTSLTIQCQVDSQVTMMFWYRQQPGQSLTLIATANQGSEATYESGFVIDKFPISRPNLTFSTLTVSNMSPEDSSIYLCSVGGDPTGPDYGYTFGSGTRLTVV.

The rearrangement uses TRBV13 and TRBJ2-2; 7 nucleotides agree with TRBD2. The germline V gene has CDR1 PRHDT and CDR2 FYEKMQ (reference sequence). Trimming cost V 4 bases and J 3 bases; bases outside gene matches: 8. The CDR3 extends over 16 amino acids. Written as DNA, the CDR3 is TGTGCCAGCAGCTCCGGGGCCCGGGAGGACACCGGGGAGCTGTTTTTT. Amino acids: CASSSGAREDTGELFF.

The chain uses TRBV7-8 and TRBJ1-1; the D gene is possibly TRBD1 (6 bases). This CDR3 contains 16 residues. V lost 3 bases, J lost 0 bases, and 14 bases lay in between. Germline V gene sequence: CDR1 SGHVS, CDR2 FQNEAQ. CDR3 nucleotides: TGTGCCAGCAGCTTGGGAGGGACATCTCTGAACACTGAAGCTTTCTTT. Translated, it gives CASSLGGTSLNTEAFF.

The J gene is TRBJ2-5, the V gene TRBV14; a weak D match, TRBD2 (6 bases). V lost 1 base and J lost 1, with 16 bases in between. Germline CDR1 reads SGHDN; CDR2 reads FVKESK. This CDR3 contains 17 residues. CDR3 nucleotides: TGTGCCAGCAGCCAAGCAAAATCCCGACTAGTCCAAGAGACCCAGTACTTC. Translated, it gives CASSQAKSRLVQETQYF.

CDR3 sequence (DNA): TGTGCCAGCAGTGAAGCGTGGGGTAGGGGCTACACCTTC. Amino acids: CASSEAWGRGYTF. The V gene is TRBV2, the J gene TRBJ1-2; no clear D gene. The CDR3 runs to 13 residues. Deletions cut 0 bases from V and 8 bases from J, with 10 bases between. Germline V gene lookup returns CDR1 SNHLY and CDR2 FYNNEI.

The rearrangement joins TRBV5-1 to TRBJ2-1, with 10 bases aligning to TRBD2. This CDR3 is built from 15 residues. V was pared by 1 base and J by 7 bases, with 5 bases of the junction left unmatched. The germline CDR1 and CDR2 sequences are SGHRS and YFSETQ. The DNA of the CDR3 is TGCGCCAGCAGCTTGATACTAGCGGGACGGAATGAGCAGTTCTTC. Protein product: CASSLILAGRNEQFF.

This chain uses TRBV4-1 with TRBJ2-3; D is possibly TRBD2 (6 bases). Germline CDR1 MGHRA, CDR2 YSYEKL. The germline V and J ends were trimmed by 2 bases and 4 bases, with 13 bases remaining between them. This CDR3 comprises 15 residues. The CDR3 spells CASSQIGTASDTQYF. The DNA for the CDR3 is TGCGCCAGCAGCCAAATCGGGACTGCGTCAGATACGCAGTATTTT.

The J gene is TRBJ2-5, the V gene TRBV12-3 or TRBV12-4; TRBD2 matches at 9 bases. Trimming removed 6 bases from V and 3 bases from J; junction bases left unmatched: 2. The CDR3 is 13 residues long. CDR3 residues: CASRPSGEETQYF. The CDR3 DNA reads TGTGCCAGCAGACCTAGCGGGGAAGAGACCCAGTACTTC.

The V gene is TRBV6-6, the J gene TRBJ1-2, with 7 bases that match TRBD1. V gave up 2 bases and J gave up 7 bases; unmatched junction bases: 4. CDR3 length equals 13 residues. Germline CDR1 and CDR2: MNHNY and SVGAGI (reference sequence). In nucleotides, the CDR3 is TGTGCCAGCAGTTACCCGCACAGGGGTGGCTACACCTTC. As protein: CASSYPHRGGYTF.

In its sample, this clonotype was seen a few times. The chain joins TRBV11-1 to TRBJ2-7; D may be TRBD2 (5 bases). This CDR3 spans 14 amino acids. Per the germline V gene, CDR1 is SGHAT and CDR2 is FQDESV (reference sequence). V lost 2 bases and J lost 2, with 10 bases in between. The CDR3: CASSLYGNPYEQYF. The CDR3 DNA reads TGTGCCAGCAGCTTATACGGGAACCCCTACGAGCAGTACTTC.